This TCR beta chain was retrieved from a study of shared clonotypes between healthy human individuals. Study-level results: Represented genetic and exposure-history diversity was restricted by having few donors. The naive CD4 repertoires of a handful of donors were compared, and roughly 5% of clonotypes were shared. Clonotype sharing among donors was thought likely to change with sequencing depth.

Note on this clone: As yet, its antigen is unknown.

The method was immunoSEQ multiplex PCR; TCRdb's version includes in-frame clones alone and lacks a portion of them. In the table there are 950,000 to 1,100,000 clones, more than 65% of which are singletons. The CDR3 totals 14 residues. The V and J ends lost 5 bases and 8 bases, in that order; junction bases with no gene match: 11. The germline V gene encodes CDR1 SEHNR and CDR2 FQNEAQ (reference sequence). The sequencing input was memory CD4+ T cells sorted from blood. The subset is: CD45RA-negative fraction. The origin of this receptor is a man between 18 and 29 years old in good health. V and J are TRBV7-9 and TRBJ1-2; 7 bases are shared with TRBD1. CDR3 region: CASSHGDSQRGYTF. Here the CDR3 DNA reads TGTGCCAGCAGCCACGGGGACAGTCAGAGGGGCTACACCTTC.